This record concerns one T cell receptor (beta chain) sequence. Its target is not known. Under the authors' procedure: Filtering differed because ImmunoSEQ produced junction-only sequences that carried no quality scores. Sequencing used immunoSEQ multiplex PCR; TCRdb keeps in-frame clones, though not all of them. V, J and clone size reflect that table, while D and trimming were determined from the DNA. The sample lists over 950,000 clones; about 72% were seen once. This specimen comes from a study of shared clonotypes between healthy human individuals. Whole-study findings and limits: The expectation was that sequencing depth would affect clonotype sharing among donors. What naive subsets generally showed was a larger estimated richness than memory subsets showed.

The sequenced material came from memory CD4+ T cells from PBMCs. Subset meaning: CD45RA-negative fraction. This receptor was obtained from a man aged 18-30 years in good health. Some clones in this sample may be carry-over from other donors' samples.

CDR3: CASSEGLAGGGEQFF. Here the CDR3 DNA reads TGTGCCAGCAGTGAAGGACTAGCGGGAGGCGGGGAGCAGTTCTTC. The chain links TRBV6-1 to TRBJ2-1, with 13 positions matching TRBD2. Germline V gives CDR1 MNHNS, CDR2 SASEGT. This CDR3 has 15 residues. The ends lost 1 base at V and 10 bases at J; junction bases unmatched: 4.